One and the same sample provided the 26 T cell receptor beta chains below, sequenced in a study of T cells after yellow fever vaccination. Via MiXCR, TCRdb re-called the 5' RACE reads, giving one row per CDR3 protein. The table shows about 45,000 distinct CDR3 sequences, with roughly 7.1% occurring only once. The sequencing here drew on CD8+ T cells not binding an NS4B(214-222) dextramer, sorted from PBMCs, taken 45 days after the yellow fever booster vaccination. All receptors come from a man in his thirties or forties who received the YFV17D yellow fever vaccine.

This clonotype was picked up many times. The rearrangement uses TRBV20-1 and TRBJ2-3, with a weak D call TRBD1 (7 bases). In germline, CDR1 is DFQATT, CDR2 SNEGSKA (reference sequence). The CDR3 runs to 16 residues. V shed 1 base and J shed 3 bases, with 17 bases lying between them. CDR3 region: CSARGGTDPSTDTQYF. CDR3 bases: TGCAGTGCTAGAGGCGGGACAGACCCATCGACAGATACGCAGTATTTT.

This clonotype counts as medium-sized. Written as DNA, the CDR3 is TGTGCCAGCAGCTGGGTTAATTCACCCCTCCACTTT. Translated: CASSWVNSPLHF. This chain uses TRBV27 with TRBJ1-6, with D uncertain. Germline assignment: CDR1 MNHEY and CDR2 SMNVEV (reference sequence). CDR3 size: 12 residues. V lost 6 bases and J lost 6, with 6 bases in between.

This clonotype occurred many times. The rearrangement links TRBV6-5 to TRBJ2-1, with 8 bases that match TRBD2. The V and J ends lost 10 bases and 8 bases, in that order; junction bases with no gene match: 13. This CDR3 has 14 residues. CDR1 MNHEY and CDR2 SVGAGI come from the germline V gene. The CDR3 coding sequence is TGTGCCACATCCTTCGCGGGAGGTTTCGATGAGCAGTTCTTC. Encoded protein: CATSFAGGFDEQFF.

This clonotype occurred once. The chain recombines TRBV12-3 or TRBV12-4 with TRBJ2-1; TRBD2 aligns across 10 bases. The CDR3 loop spans 15 amino acids. V shed 11 bases and J 6 bases; nucleotides not matched to a gene: 13. The CDR3 spells CAFSFSGRVANEQFF. In DNA form, the CDR3 reads TGTGCCTTCAGTTTCAGCGGGAGGGTTGCCAATGAGCAGTTCTTC.

This clonotype was found many times. This chain connects TRBV6-1 to TRBJ1-5; 11 positions match TRBD1. Trimming took 4 bases from V and 0 from J; bases not matched to a gene: 5. CDR3 length: 17 residues. Germline V gene lookup returns CDR1 MNHNS and CDR2 SASEGT. CDR3 nucleotides: TGTGCCAGCAGTGGGGGACAGGGGGACTATAGCAATCAGCCCCAGCATTTT. Protein: CASSGGQGDYSNQPQHF.

This chain connects TRBV7-6 to TRBJ2-1; D is perhaps TRBD1 (5 bases). V lost 0 bases and J lost 6, with 12 bases in between. This CDR3 region has 15 residues. Germline V gene data show CDR1 as SGHVS and CDR2 as FNYEAQ. CDR3 region: CASSLAGPPSNEQFF. The CDR3 DNA is TGTGCCAGCAGCTTAGCGGGGCCTCCATCCAATGAGCAGTTCTTC.

This clonotype was seen ten or more times. CDR3 nucleotide sequence: TGTGCCAGCAGTTACCGAGGCGGGACCTCCTACGAGCAGTACTTC. This translates into CASSYRGGTSYEQYF. This sequence joins TRBV6-5 and TRBJ2-7, with TRBD2 as a possible D gene (6 bases). Per the germline V gene, CDR1 is MNHEY and CDR2 is SVGAGI. V was clipped by 2 bases and J by 0 bases, with 11 bases between them. This CDR3 is built from 15 residues.

On this clonotype: This may come from a read error, since a much larger clone is one base off. V gene TRBV2 combines with J gene TRBJ2-7; D uncertain. This CDR3 spans 12 amino acids. Per germline, CDR1 SNHLY and CDR2 FYNNEI. V dropped 8 bases and J dropped 0 bases, with 8 bases sitting between them. The DNA of the CDR3 is TGTGCCAGCGAAGAACCCTCCTACGAGCAGTACTTC. Encoded protein: CASEEPSYEQYF.

This clonotype was seen at least ten times. The chain is built from TRBV6-2 or TRBV6-3 and TRBJ2-7; D is uncertain. Germline CDR1 and CDR2: MNHEY and SVGEGT. The V end was cut by 2 bases, the J end by 0 bases, with 8 bases between. The CDR3 has 14 residues. CDR3 coding DNA: TGTGCCAGCAGTTACAGGGCCAGCTCCTACGAGCAGTACTTC. It yields the protein CASSYRASSYEQYF.

The table lists this clonotype with many counts. V and J are TRBV12-3 or TRBV12-4 and TRBJ2-7; 13 bases are shared with TRBD2. Trimming cost V 3 bases and J 1 base; bases outside gene matches: 18. The CDR3 has 21 amino acids. DNA of the CDR3: TGTGCCAGCAGTTTCCCCGCCCTCGGACTAGCGGGAGTCCTAATTTCCTACGAGCAGTACTTC. Amino acids: CASSFPALGLAGVLISYEQYF.

This clonotype was counted ten times or more. This chain joins TRBV4-3 and TRBJ2-7; 9 bases align to TRBD1. This CDR3 region has 14 residues. Germline trimming cut 3 bases from V and 4 bases from J; bases unmatched to any gene: 4. Germline CDR1 and CDR2: LGHNA and YSLEER. CDR3 protein: CASSQGTGRYEQYF. CDR3 bases: TGCGCCAGCAGCCAGGGGACAGGGCGGTACGAGCAGTACTTC.

This clonotype was observed at least ten times. The chain employs TRBV7-2 and TRBJ2-3; D gene ambiguous. This CDR3 is 15 amino acids long. With 1 base removed from V and 2 bases from J, the gap between germline ends came to 10 bases. Germline CDR1 reads SGHTA; CDR2 reads FQGNSA. The CDR3 DNA follows: TGTGCCAGCAGCTTAGGGTCCCTCATCACAGATACGCAGTATTTT. Its translation is CASSLGSLITDTQYF.

This clonotype was counted at least ten times. The V and J genes are TRBV4-3 and TRBJ1-6; D is undetermined. V lost 1 base to trimming and J lost 0 bases, with 7 bases between them. In germline, CDR1 is LGHNA, CDR2 YSLEER. This CDR3 is built from 16 residues. The CDR3 coding sequence is TGCGCCAGCAGCCAAGCTGTGAGCTCCTATAATTCACCCCTCCACTTT. Protein product: CASSQAVSSYNSPLHF.

This clonotype was picked up many times. The rearrangement links TRBV7-6 to TRBJ2-3, with D perhaps TRBD1 or TRBD2 (5 bases each). Germline-derived CDR1 and CDR2 are SGHVS and FNYEAQ. This CDR3 is built from 13 residues. V was pared by 5 bases and J by 4 bases, with 10 bases between. As DNA, the CDR3 is TGTGCCAGCAGCGAGGGGTTGGCAGATACGCAGTATTTT. Encoded protein: CASSEGLADTQYF.

At least ten counts were recorded for this clonotype. This chain links TRBV20-1 with TRBJ2-7; the D is unclear. This CDR3 spans 15 amino acids. Germline CDR1 and CDR2: DFQATT and SNEGSKA (reference sequence). The V end lost 0 bases, the J end lost 0 bases, and 12 bases lay between the germline ends. The DNA for the CDR3 is TGCAGTGCTAGAGATCTAGGGATCCCCTCCTACGAGCAGTACTTC. This translates into CSARDLGIPSYEQYF.

At least ten counts were recorded for this clonotype. This chain uses TRBV6-2 or TRBV6-3 with TRBJ2-1; 11 bases map to TRBD2. The CDR3 spans 14 residues. The V gene's germline CDR1 is MNHEY and CDR2 SVGEGT. V trimming: 6 bases; J trimming: 7 bases; junction bases outside the gene matches: 5. For the CDR3, the DNA is TGTGCCAGCAGAGCGACTAGCGGGGAAAATGAGCAGTTCTTC. It codes for CASRATSGENEQFF.

This clonotype was found many times. The CDR3 loop is CASSIIAGAMYEQYF. For the CDR3, the DNA is TGTGCCAGTAGTATAATAGCGGGAGCTATGTACGAGCAGTACTTC. V usage is TRBV19 and J usage is TRBJ2-7; 9 positions agree with TRBD2. Germline-derived CDR1 and CDR2 are LNHDA and SQIVND (reference sequence). V lost 2 bases, J lost 4 bases, and 6 bases stayed unmatched. The CDR3 extends over 15 amino acids.

The chain combines TRBV9 with TRBJ2-6, with TRBD2 matching 7 bases. The trim removed 2 bases at V and 2 bases at J, leaving 1 base unmatched. The germline CDR1 and CDR2 sequences are SGDLS and YYNGEE. This CDR3 comprises 15 residues. CDR3 DNA sequence: TGTGCCAGCAGCGTGGGAGGGGCTGGGGCCAACGTCCTGACTTTC. This codes for CASSVGGAGANVLTF.

There are many counts of this clonotype. The chain is built from TRBV29-1 and TRBJ2-2; D remains ambiguous. Germline loops: CDR1 SQVTM, CDR2 ANQGSEA. The CDR3 is 12 amino acids. Trimming left V 4 bases short and J 5 bases short, with 8 bases between. The CDR3 here is CSVGQVTGELFF. The CDR3 DNA sequence: TGCAGCGTTGGACAAGTTACCGGGGAGCTGTTTTTT.

This clonotype was counted ten times or more. The rearrangement uses TRBV12-3 or TRBV12-4 and TRBJ2-3, with TRBD2 matching 7 bases. The CDR3 extends over 16 amino acids. V trimming: 1 base; J trimming: 5 bases; junction bases outside the gene matches: 9. In DNA form, the CDR3 reads TGTGCCAGCAGTTTAGGCGTGGGAGGGCCGCAAGATACGCAGTATTTT. Translation gives CASSLGVGGPQDTQYF.

The table lists this clonotype with many counts. The rearrangement uses TRBV6-5 and TRBJ1-2; possible D gene TRBD1, 5 bases. The CDR3 loop spans 15 amino acids. Germline CDR1 is MNHEY and CDR2 is SVGAGI. V gave up 6 bases and J gave up 2 bases, with 16 bases separating them. The CDR3 sequence is CASRTGRGENYGYTF. In DNA, the CDR3 is TGTGCCAGCAGGACGGGGAGGGGCGAGAACTATGGCTACACCTTC.

The sample holds many counts of this clonotype. The rearrangement joins TRBV5-1 to TRBJ2-7, with TRBD2 matching 14 bases. The trim removed 4 bases at V and 5 bases at J, leaving 5 bases unmatched. The germline gives CDR1 SGHRS, CDR2 YFSETQ. The CDR3 runs to 15 residues. In DNA form, the CDR3 reads TGCGCCAGCAGCCTAGGGACTAGCGGGAGAGACGAGCAGTACTTC. It encodes CASSLGTSGRDEQYF.

This clonotype was counted ten times or more. The V gene is TRBV11-2, the J gene TRBJ1-1; D gene ambiguous. The CDR3 has 15 residues. The germline V gene has CDR1 SGHAT and CDR2 FQNNGV. Trimming shortened V by 5 bases and J by 4 bases, and 17 bases separated the two germline ends. This CDR3 is CASSASVGWGTEAFF. The CDR3 DNA reads as TGTGCCAGCAGCGCCTCCGTCGGGTGGGGCACTGAAGCTTTCTTT.

In this sample, this clonotype turned up many times. The J gene is TRBJ2-3, the V gene TRBV5-1; unclear D gene. The CDR3 loop spans 14 amino acids. The germline gives CDR1 SGHRS, CDR2 YFSETQ. With 0 bases removed from V and 0 bases from J, the gap between germline ends came to 5 bases. The CDR3 DNA reads TGCGCCAGCAGCTTGGAGGTTAGCACAGATACGCAGTATTTT. Amino acids: CASSLEVSTDTQYF.

Worth noting for this clonotype: This may stem from a read error, because a much larger clone lies one nucleotide away. V is TRBV20-1 and J is TRBJ2-7; D possibly corresponds to TRBD1 (5 bases). The germline CDR1 and CDR2 sequences are DFQATT and SNEGSKA (reference sequence). The CDR3 totals 12 residues. With 6 bases removed from V and 7 bases from J, the gap between germline ends came to 16 bases. The CDR3 protein is CSADKGLGEQYF. In DNA, the CDR3 is TGCAGTGCAGACAAGGGGCTCGGGGAGCAGTACTTC.

This clonotype was seen many times. V and J are TRBV10-1 and TRBJ1-1; no definite D call. Trimming removed 5 bases at V and 4 bases at J, with 20 bases between. CDR3 length: 16 amino acids. CDR1 is WNHNN, CDR2 SYGVQD, per germline (reference sequence). CDR3 protein: CASSPSDPSDGTEAFF. The CDR3 coding sequence is TGCGCCAGCAGTCCCTCGGACCCCTCAGACGGCACTGAAGCTTTCTTT.